The 32 T cell receptor beta chains reported below all come from one sample, sequenced in a study of T-cell reconstitution after alpha-beta-depleted transplantation in children. Molecular barcoding with unique molecular identifiers was used for the TCRbeta library. Using its own MiXCR run on the PCR reads, TCRdb lists one record per CDR3 protein. The sample carries around 600,000 distinct CDR3 sequences, about 15% recorded once. This specimen consisted of PBMCs from the stem cell graft donor, obtained from the stem cell graft. These receptor sequences come from a human donor who donated a stem cell graft to a child with acute myeloid leukemia.

This clonotype was counted only a few times. The CDR3 is CASSLRRGRETQYF. For the CDR3, the DNA is TGTGCCAGCAGTTTAAGGAGGGGCCGTGAGACCCAGTACTTC. This rearrangement joins TRBV28 to TRBJ2-5; D may be TRBD2 (6 bases). This CDR3 region has 14 residues. CDR1 is MDHEN, CDR2 SYDVKM, per germline. V dropped 2 bases and J dropped 5 bases, with 12 bases sitting between them. The complete variable domain, with remaining parts taken from reference TRBV28 and TRBJ2-5, reads DVKVTQSSRYLVKRTGEKVFLECVQDMDHENMFWYRQDPGLGLRLIYFSYDVKMKEKGDIPEGYSVSREKKERFSLILESASTNQTSMYLCASSLRRGRETQYFGPGTRLLVL.

The rearrangement joins TRBV10-3 to TRBJ2-6; either TRBD1 or TRBD2 may fit D (6 bases each). The CDR3 has 16 residues. The V end lost 0 bases, the J end lost 3 bases, and 9 bases lay between the germline ends. The germline gives CDR1 ENHRY, CDR2 SYGVKD. This chain's CDR3 is CAISESEGVGANVLTF. Written as DNA, the CDR3 is TGTGCCATCAGTGAGTCGGAGGGGGTTGGGGCCAACGTCCTGACTTTC.

The rearrangement joins TRBV7-8 to TRBJ1-5; 9 bases map to TRBD1. This CDR3 is 18 amino acids long. V was clipped by 2 bases and J by 3 bases; unmatched bases: 11. CDR1 SGHVS and CDR2 FQNEAQ come from the germline V gene. CDR3 protein: CASSLMDIRDRVNQPQHF. The CDR3 coding sequence is TGTGCCAGCAGCTTAATGGATATCCGGGACAGGGTCAATCAGCCCCAGCATTTT.

The chain is built from TRBV5-1 and TRBJ2-2; no firm D call. V was shortened by 5 bases and J by 2 bases, with 13 bases between the two germline ends. CDR3 size: 15 residues. Germline V gives CDR1 SGHRS, CDR2 YFSETQ. The CDR3 region has the DNA TGCGCCAGCAGGGAAGTCTTGGGCAACACCGGGGAGCTGTTTTTT. As protein: CASREVLGNTGELFF.

The gene calls are TRBV7-2 and TRBJ2-7; weak D call: TRBD2 (6 bases). V lost 1 base, J lost 0 bases, and 10 bases lay in between. Germline CDR1 and CDR2: SGHTA and FQGNSA. The CDR3 sequence is 15 residues long. This chain's CDR3 is CASSLGDGSSYEQYV. The CDR3 DNA sequence: TGTGCCAGCAGCTTAGGTGACGGGAGCTCCTACGAGCAGTACGTC.

There are many counts of this clonotype. The chain couples TRBV7-2 to TRBJ1-1; D is ambiguous. Germline assignment: CDR1 SGHTA and CDR2 FQGNSA. V was cut by 4 bases and J by 0 bases, with 15 bases left in between. This CDR3 is 16 amino acids long. CDR3 residues: CASSSRLVSMNTEAFF. The CDR3 bases are TGTGCCAGCAGCTCCCGCCTAGTCAGCATGAACACTGAAGCTTTCTTT.

This clonotype occurred many times. The chain has TRBV29-1 and TRBJ1-1; possibly TRBD1 for D (6 bases). CDR1 SQVTM and CDR2 ANQGSEA come from the germline V gene. Trimming removed 7 bases at V and 5 bases at J, with 17 bases between. CDR3 length equals 13 residues. The CDR3 loop is CSGNRVMGTEAFF. CDR3 in DNA: TGCAGCGGAAACAGGGTGATGGGGACTGAAGCTTTCTTT.

The V call is TRBV11-2, the J call TRBJ2-3; D gene unclear. The germline V gene encodes CDR1 SGHAT and CDR2 FQNNGV. Trimming left V 3 bases short and J 0 bases short, with 10 bases between. The CDR3 consists of 15 residues. DNA for the CDR3: TGTGCCAGCAGCTTCCGGACCCCTAGCACAGATACGCAGTATTTT. Translated, it gives CASSFRTPSTDTQYF.

In this sample, this clonotype turned up a few times. The chain joins TRBV20-1 to TRBJ1-1; D gene ambiguous. Germline CDR1 DFQATT, CDR2 SNEGSKA (reference sequence). The CDR3 consists of 11 residues. V lost 2 bases to trimming and J lost 7 bases, with 8 bases between them. This CDR3 reads CSARTAYEAFF. The CDR3 DNA reads as TGCAGTGCTAGAACAGCCTATGAAGCTTTCTTT.

There are many counts of this clonotype. The V gene is TRBV12-3 or TRBV12-4, the J gene TRBJ2-1; 11 bases align to TRBD2. This CDR3 comprises 13 residues. The V gene end was trimmed by 10 bases and the J gene end by 6 bases; junction bases not matched to a gene: 5. The CDR3 coding sequence is TGTGCCACCCTGACTAGCGGGGTCAATGAGCAGTTCTTC. Translated: CATLTSGVNEQFF.

At least ten counts were recorded for this clonotype. This chain joins TRBV20-1 and TRBJ1-4, with 8 positions matching TRBD1. Looked up from germline, CDR1 is DFQATT and CDR2 is SNEGSKA (reference sequence). This CDR3 spans 15 amino acids. Unmatched junction bases numbered 6, after V lost 0 bases and J lost 6 bases. CDR3 amino acids: CSARDPGGADEKLFF. The CDR3 nucleotides are TGCAGTGCTAGAGATCCAGGGGGCGCGGATGAAAAACTGTTTTTT.

The rearrangement joins TRBV29-1 to TRBJ2-3, with unresolved D. The ends were cut back, 4 bases at V and 7 bases at J, with 21 bases in the middle. The V gene's germline CDR1 is SQVTM and CDR2 ANQGSEA. This CDR3 spans 15 amino acids. The CDR3 spells CSVGLFGREIYTQYF. CDR3 sequence (DNA): TGCAGCGTTGGCCTCTTCGGGCGAGAAATTTATACGCAGTATTTT.

This clonotype has at least ten counts. The rearrangement joins TRBV7-2 to TRBJ2-7; 9 bases match TRBD1. Losses at the gene ends were 3 bases for V and 5 bases for J; bases not matched to a gene: 2. The CDR3 has 13 amino acids. Germline assignment: CDR1 SGHTA and CDR2 FQGNSA. The CDR3 loop is CASSFRQGDEQYF. CDR3 nucleotide sequence: TGTGCCAGCAGCTTCCGACAGGGGGACGAGCAGTACTTC.

The gene calls are TRBV28 and TRBJ1-2; tentative D call: TRBD1 (6 bases). Trimming took off 3 bases at V and 4 bases at J, with 12 bases between the two ends. The CDR3 spans 14 residues. Germline V gene data show CDR1 as MDHEN and CDR2 as SYDVKM. Here the CDR3 reads CASSLSRDIYGYTF. Written as DNA, the CDR3 is TGTGCCAGCAGTTTGTCCCGGGACATCTATGGCTACACCTTC.

This clonotype was recorded a few times. The CDR3 DNA reads as TGCGCCAGCAGCCAAGATGAGGGCCAGCCCCAGCATTTT. This sequence encodes CASSQDEGQPQHF. The chain employs TRBV4-1 and TRBJ1-5, with unresolved D. V lost 0 bases and J lost 7, with 7 bases in between. The length of the CDR3 is 13 residues. The germline gives CDR1 MGHRA, CDR2 YSYEKL.

V usage is TRBV7-9 and J usage is TRBJ1-4; 7 bases are shared with TRBD1. CDR1 SEHNR and CDR2 FQNEAQ come from the germline V gene (reference sequence). This CDR3 has 15 amino acids. V lost 5 bases, J lost 6 bases, and 9 bases stayed unmatched. The DNA of the CDR3 is TGTGCCAGCAGCCTGACAGGGAGGGAGGATGAAAAACTGTTTTTT. This translates into CASSLTGREDEKLFF.

This clonotype was observed at least ten times. The chain joins TRBV15 to TRBJ2-2; D remains ambiguous. The CDR3 is made up of 12 amino acids. Trimming left V 3 bases short and J 3 bases short, with 2 bases between. CDR1 is LNHNV, CDR2 YYDKDF, per germline (reference sequence). The CDR3 DNA reads TGTGCCACCAGCAGGTACACCGGGGAGCTGTTTTTT. Translation: CATSRYTGELFF.

This clonotype was counted many times. The chain recombines TRBV5-5 with TRBJ1-2, with TRBD1 as a possible D gene (5 bases). V was trimmed by 10 bases and J by 8 bases, leaving 21 bases between them. This CDR3 region has 13 residues. In germline, CDR1 is SGHKS, CDR2 YYEKEE (reference sequence). CDR3 bases: TGTGCCTCCAATTCAGGGTTTCCTGGCGGCTACACCTTC. Amino acids: CASNSGFPGGYTF.

This clonotype occurred many times. The chain carries TRBV12-3 or TRBV12-4 and TRBJ2-7; 9 bases align to TRBD1. The CDR3 is made up of 14 amino acids. Trimming at V came to 3 bases and at J to 5 bases, leaving 5 bases not matched to a gene. The chain's CDR3 is CASSFKDRGHEQYF. As DNA, the CDR3 is TGTGCCAGCAGTTTTAAGGACAGGGGCCACGAGCAGTACTTC.

This clonotype has a count of ten or more. This rearrangement joins TRBV20-1 to TRBJ1-2; 9 bases match TRBD1. Trimming took 6 bases from V and 4 from J; bases not matched to a gene: 9. CDR3 size: 14 residues. Germline CDR1 reads DFQATT; CDR2 reads SNEGSKA (reference sequence). The CDR3 sequence: CSAQGQGKGYGYTF. The CDR3 DNA is TGCAGTGCACAGGGACAGGGAAAGGGCTATGGCTACACCTTC.

This clonotype showed up just a few times. V gene TRBV13 combines with J gene TRBJ2-1, with TRBD2 matching over 7 bases. The CDR3 covers 15 residues. CDR1 PRHDT and CDR2 FYEKMQ come from the germline V gene (reference sequence). Unmatched junction bases numbered 8, after V lost 2 bases and J lost 7 bases. The CDR3 DNA sequence: TGTGCCAGCAGCTTAAAAATGGCGGGGGAGAATGAGCAGTTCTTC. Amino acid sequence: CASSLKMAGENEQFF.

V is TRBV20-1 and J is TRBJ2-3; 8 positions match TRBD2. From germline, CDR1 is DFQATT and CDR2 SNEGSKA (reference sequence). The CDR3 has 14 amino acids. After removal of 1 base from V and 4 bases from J, the junction contained 4 bases not matched to a gene. The CDR3 DNA reads as TGCAGTGCTAGAGGGACGGGGGGGGCAGATACGCAGTATTTT. The encoded protein is CSARGTGGADTQYF.

This clonotype was counted a few times. J is TRBJ2-3 and V is TRBV24-1; 8 bases align to TRBD1. The CDR3 is 15 residues long. Germline V gives CDR1 KGHDR, CDR2 SFDVKD. The V segment lost 4 bases and the J segment 0 bases; nucleotides outside the gene matches: 2. CDR3 residues: CATSDRTGSTDTQYF. For the CDR3, the DNA is TGTGCCACCAGTGACCGGACAGGGAGCACAGATACGCAGTATTTT.

The chain recombines TRBV12-3 or TRBV12-4 with TRBJ2-1, with TRBD2 matching over 7 bases. V was clipped by 6 bases and J by 4 bases; unmatched bases: 9. The CDR3 sequence is 15 residues long. CDR3 coding DNA: TGTGCCAGCAGGCTTCAGCGGGGCTGGTACAATGAGCAGTTCTTC. This gives the protein CASRLQRGWYNEQFF.

The sample holds many counts of this clonotype. The chain uses TRBV20-1 and TRBJ2-7; TRBD1 agrees at 9 bases. This CDR3 has 13 amino acids. V trimming: 5 bases; J trimming: 2 bases; junction bases outside the gene matches: 4. Germline CDR1 DFQATT, CDR2 SNEGSKA (reference sequence). CDR3 nucleotides: TGCAGTGCTGGGGACAGGGTCCCCTACGAGCAGTACTTC. Protein: CSAGDRVPYEQYF.

The rearrangement links TRBV25-1 to TRBJ2-5; TRBD2 might be the D (5 bases). The V gene lost 4 bases and the J gene lost 5 bases, with 11 bases spanning the gap. CDR3 size: 13 residues. Per germline, CDR1 MGHDK and CDR2 SYGVNS. In nucleotides, the CDR3 is TGTGCCAGCAGTGTGGACTTGGAGGAGACCCAGTACTTC. Amino acids: CASSVDLEETQYF.

This clonotype was counted a few times. The chain links TRBV7-2 to TRBJ1-4; no clear D. The CDR3 is made up of 18 amino acids. The V gene's germline CDR1 is SGHTA and CDR2 FQGNSA. V was cut by 0 bases and J by 0 bases, with 14 bases left in between. The CDR3 region has the DNA TGTGCCAGCAGCTTAGCGGCAGGAGCCCTTGCAACTAATGAAAAACTGTTTTTT. It specifies CASSLAAGALATNEKLFF.

The sample holds many counts of this clonotype. CDR3 in amino acids: CSAREGTSGGIDTQYF. CDR3 DNA: TGCAGTGCTAGAGAGGGGACTAGCGGGGGAATAGATACGCAGTATTTT. This sequence joins TRBV20-1 and TRBJ2-3; 14 bases align to TRBD2. The CDR3 covers 16 residues. Germline-derived CDR1 and CDR2 are DFQATT and SNEGSKA (reference sequence). V lost 0 bases, J lost 5 bases, and 4 bases stayed unmatched.

This clonotype was seen at least ten times. CDR3: CATSRDLAGAGDTQYF. CDR3 coding DNA: TGTGCCACCAGCAGAGATCTAGCGGGGGCGGGAGATACGCAGTATTTT. The chain carries TRBV15 and TRBJ2-3, with 10 bases aligning to TRBD2. This CDR3 region has 16 residues. V lost 0 bases and J lost 5; bases outside the gene matches: 5. Germline lookup yields CDR1 LNHNV and CDR2 YYDKDF (reference sequence). Complete variable domain (other parts from reference TRBV15 and TRBJ2-3): DAMVIQNPRYQVTQFGKPVTLSCSQTLNHNVMYWYQQKSSQAPKLLFHYYDKDFNNEADTPDNFQSRRPNTSFCFLDIRSPGLGDTAMYLCATSRDLAGAGDTQYFGPGTRLTVL.

This chain uses TRBV6-5 with TRBJ1-2; D gene ambiguous. Trimming cost V 2 bases and J 1 base, with 11 bases left between them. This CDR3 contains 15 residues. CDR1 is MNHEY and CDR2 is SVGAGI in the germline V gene. The CDR3 DNA sequence: TGTGCCAGCAGTTACACAGTGACCAATAACTATGGCTACACCTTC. Translating it yields CASSYTVTNNYGYTF.

This clonotype was seen repeatedly, ten times or more. The rearrangement links TRBV6-6 to TRBJ2-3, with D unclear. Germline CDR1 reads MNHNY; CDR2 reads SVGAGI (reference sequence). The V end lost 3 bases, the J end lost 4 bases, and 5 bases lay between the germline ends. The CDR3 has 12 amino acids. This CDR3 is CASSYRSDTQYF. The CDR3 DNA reads as TGTGCCAGCAGTTATAGGTCAGATACGCAGTATTTT.

This clonotype was detected ten times or more. The chain couples TRBV20-1 to TRBJ2-1; the match to TRBD2 covers 8 bases. CDR1 DFQATT and CDR2 SNEGSKA come from the germline V gene (reference sequence). Unmatched junction bases numbered 9, after V lost 6 bases and J lost 8 bases. CDR3 length: 13 residues. The CDR3 loop reads CSAPKLGGDEQFF. The DNA for the CDR3 is TGCAGTGCCCCTAAGCTCGGGGGGGATGAGCAGTTCTTC.